One TCR beta chain is described in this entry. The antigen is not known. The data stem from a study of T cell responses to AZD1222 COVID-19 vaccine. Broader study findings: In a largely white British group with more females than males, clonal diversity was possibly underestimated. Elevations in Spike-specific TCR breadth and depth followed administration of two AZD1222 doses. Baseline seropositivity characterized only six AZD1222 recipients.

Produced via immunoSEQ multiplex PCR; TCRdb's table is partial and in-frame only. The data show about 150,000 clones, 70% to 90% seen once. CDR3 length equals 15 residues. Germline V gene lookup returns CDR1 MNHEY and CDR2 SMNVEV (reference sequence). V shed 6 bases and J shed 1 base, with 15 bases lying between them. The sample here was peripheral blood, taken on day 0 of AZD1222 vaccination. V and J are TRBV27 and TRBJ1-1; tentatively, D is TRBD1 (5 bases). The source of this sequence is an adult in good health. In DNA, the CDR3 is TGTGCCAGCAGCTTCCGACCGGGGGGGAACACTGAAGCTTTCTTT. Encoded protein: CASSFRPGGNTEAFF.